Listed below are T cell receptor beta chains from one sample, sequenced in a study of T cells in Graves' hyperthyroidism and ophthalmopathy. In TCRdb, the multiplex PCR reads were re-called with MiXCR into one record per CDR3 protein. The repertoire consists of some 300,000 distinct CDR3 sequences, with roughly 19% occurring once and the leading ten covering under 40%. The sequenced material came from blood. The receptors derive from a middle-aged man with Graves' ophthalmopathy. Both conserved end residues are part of each CDR3. Fields, in order: clone size, D gene, J gene, V gene, CDR3 DNA, CDR3 protein. A D gene is named only where the DNA matches it firmly. Rows give clone size only sometimes, using once, few, many, or a class for an expanded clone.

>.|TRBD2|TRBJ2-7|TRBV29-1
TGCAGCGTTGAAGGGGGACAATTAGCGGGAGGGGGTTACGAGCAGTACTTC
CSVEGGQLAGGGYEQYF
>few|TRBD1|TRBJ1-4|TRBV5-6
TGTGCCAGCAGCGGGGACAGGGGGGGCGGAGAAAAACTGTTTTTT
CASSGDRGGGEKLFF
>many|.|TRBJ1-1|TRBV18
TGTGCCAGCTCACCACCAGAGCGAGGGGGCACTGAAGCTTTCTTT
CASSPPERGGTEAFF
>.|.|TRBJ2-1|TRBV7-2
TGTGCCAGCAGCTTAGATGTCGGGAGAACTAATGAGCAGTTCTTC
CASSLDVGRTNEQFF
>many|TRBD1|TRBJ2-7|TRBV11-3
TGTGCCAGCAGCGAGACAGGGACCTACGAGCAGTACTTC
CASSETGTYEQYF
>many|.|TRBJ2-7|TRBV5-6
TGTGCCAGCAGCTCCTACCCGAGGACGGGAGAGCAGTACTTC
CASSSYPRTGEQYF
>.|.|TRBJ1-1|TRBV6-5
TGTGCCAGCAGTTACAGGGGGGCGAACACTGAAGCTTTCTTT
CASSYRGANTEAFF
>.|.|TRBJ1-1|TRBV24-1
TGTGCCACCAGTGATTCGACCGTGAACACTGAAGCTTTCTTT
CATSDSTVNTEAFF
>many|.|TRBJ2-3|TRBV28
TGTGCCAGCAGGCCCCGGGCAGATACGCAGTATTTT
CASRPRADTQYF
>few|.|TRBJ2-1|TRBV6-2/TRBV6-3
TGTGCCAGCAGTTACTCGACCAGCAATGAGCAGTTCTTC
CASSYSTSNEQFF
>.|.|TRBJ1-5|TRBV20-1
TGCAGTGCTAGAGATCTAAGGCATCGATCACTACTCAATCAGCCCCAGCATTTT
CSARDLRHRSLLNQPQHF
>.|TRBD1|TRBJ1-1|TRBV6-1
TGTGCCAGCACTCCCCGGACAGGGGGGTTGGGAGCTTTCTTT
CASTPRTGGLGAFF
>few|.|TRBJ1-5|TRBV15
TGTGCCACCAGCAGAGATGCAGGGGCCCGTCAGCCCCAGCATTTT
CATSRDAGARQPQHF
>few|TRBD2|TRBJ2-1|TRBV15
TGTGCCACCAGCAGAGGGAGCGGGAGGGCCAATGAGCAGTTCTTC
CATSRGSGRANEQFF
>many|.|TRBJ2-7|TRBV5-5
TGTGCCAGCAGCTTGGTTCGGAACAGCCCCTACGAGCAGTACTTC
CASSLVRNSPYEQYF
>many|.|TRBJ2-1|TRBV5-1
TGCGCCAGCAGCTTTAGCGGAACCGATGCGGGTGAGCAGTTCTTC
CASSFSGTDAGEQFF
>.|TRBD1|TRBJ2-2|TRBV28
TGTGCCAGCCAGGGGGCGCGGGACACCGGGGAGCTGTTTTTT
CASQGARDTGELFF
>.|TRBD2|TRBJ2-1|TRBV12-3/TRBV12-4
TGTGCCAGCAGTTCTAGCGGGAGGGGTCACAATGAGCAGTTCTTC
CASSSSGRGHNEQFF
>few|TRBD2|TRBJ2-3|TRBV19
TGTGCCAGTAGGACTAGCGCATCCACAGATACGCAGTATTTT
CASRTSASTDTQYF
>.|TRBD1|TRBJ1-5|TRBV12-3/TRBV12-4
TGTGCCAGCAGTTTACGACAGGGAATAGGAGCCCAGCATTTT
CASSLRQGIGAQHF
>few|TRBD1|TRBJ1-1|TRBV9
TGTGCCAGCAGCGAGTTCCCGGGACAGGGGCTCGGCGCTGAAGCTTTCTTT
CASSEFPGQGLGAEAFF
>few|.|TRBJ2-7|TRBV28
TGTGCCAGCTCAAATGGCATTCCCTACGAGCAGTACTTC
CASSNGIPYEQYF
>.|.|TRBJ1-1|TRBV2
TGTGCCAGCAGTGAAGAGGGGGTGAGGAACACTGAAGCTTTCTTT
CASSEEGVRNTEAFF
>few|TRBD1|TRBJ2-5|TRBV9
TGTGCCAGCAGCGACACAGGGGTGGAGCAAGAGACCCAGTACTTC
CASSDTGVEQETQYF
>.|.|TRBJ2-7|TRBV27
TGTGCCAGCTCCGCCGCACAGGGAGGAATCTACGAGCAGTACTTC
CASSAAQGGIYEQYF
>many|.|TRBJ1-5|TRBV24-1
TGTGCCACCAGTGACTCAGGGGTGCGGCAGCCCCAGCATTTT
CATSDSGVRQPQHF
>.|.|TRBJ2-2|TRBV18
TGTGCCAGCTCACCAAAGCGGCTGAACACCGGGGAGCTGTTTTTT
CASSPKRLNTGELFF
>.|.|TRBJ1-1|TRBV15
TGTGCCACCAGCAGAGACAGAGGGGGAGGCACTGAAGCTTTCTTT
CATSRDRGGGTEAFF
>.|.|TRBJ1-2|TRBV28
TGTGCCAGCAGTTCCCAGGGACATGGCTACACCTTC
CASSSQGHGYTF
>.|TRBD2|TRBJ2-2|TRBV20-1
TGCAGTGTCGGAAAGGGACTAACGAACACCGGGGAGCTGTTTTTT
CSVGKGLTNTGELFF
>.|.|TRBJ2-2|TRBV6-4
TGTGTCAGCAGTGACTCGATAGGGGCCGGGGAGCTGTTTTTT
CVSSDSIGAGELFF
>.|TRBD1|TRBJ1-2|TRBV30
TGTGCCTTGGGACAGCCTCTCCTCATTTATGGCTACACCTTC
CALGQPLLIYGYTF
>.|.|TRBJ1-1|TRBV6-1
TGTGCCAGCGGGGGGCCCTGGGGCACTGAAGCTTTCTTT
CASGGPWGTEAFF
>few|.|TRBJ2-7|TRBV4-1
TGCGCCAGCAGCCAAGGCGTATCAGGGTACATCGAGCAGTACTTC
CASSQGVSGYIEQYF
>.|.|TRBJ1-3|TRBV6-1
TGTGCCAGCACCCCTTGGGACGGAGCCCCCTCTGGAAACACCATATATTTT
CASTPWDGAPSGNTIYF
>few|.|TRBJ2-2|TRBV18
TGTGCCAGCTCACCAGTCGGAACCACCGGGGAGCTGTTTTTT
CASSPVGTTGELFF
>.|TRBD1|TRBJ2-6|TRBV6-2/TRBV6-3
TGTGCCAGCAGGAGAGTGGGACAGGGGGCTGGGGCCAACGTCCTGACTTTC
CASRRVGQGAGANVLTF
>few|.|TRBJ2-5|TRBV27
TGTGCCAGCAGTTTAGTCCGGGGGGAGACCCAGTACTTC
CASSLVRGETQYF
>many|TRBD2|TRBJ2-1|TRBV11-2
TGTGCCAGCAGCTTAGAATATTCCGGCGGGAGCTCCTACAATGAGCAGTTCTTC
CASSLEYSGGSSYNEQFF
>many|.|TRBJ2-5|TRBV12-5
TGTGCTAGTGGTTCCGGGGAGACCCAGTACTTC
CASGSGETQYF
>.|.|TRBJ2-7|TRBV11-2
TGTGCCAGCAGCTTAGGCGGGGACGAGGACGAGCAGTACTTC
CASSLGGDEDEQYF
>.|.|TRBJ1-6|TRBV5-6
TGTGCCAGCAACCTTTACAGGGTAGGAAGGTCACCCCTCCACTTT
CASNLYRVGRSPLHF
>.|.|TRBJ1-1|TRBV12-3/TRBV12-4
TGTGCCAGCAGTTTACGGGAAGTGAACACTGAAGCTTTCTTT
CASSLREVNTEAFF
>.|TRBD1|TRBJ1-1|TRBV9
TGTGCCAGCAGCGTATCGGGACAGGAAGGTTGGGTAGCTTTCTTT
CASSVSGQEGWVAFF
>many|TRBD2|TRBJ2-7|TRBV3-1
TGTGCCAGCAGCCAAGAGCCTCAGGGACTAGCCGACTACGAGCAGTACTTC
CASSQEPQGLADYEQYF
>few|.|TRBJ2-2|TRBV12-5
TGTGCTAGTGGTTTCATTTCCGGGGAGCTGTTTTTT
CASGFISGELFF
>many|TRBD2|TRBJ2-7|TRBV28
TGTGCCAGCGGATATGGGACTAGCGGAGCCTACGAGCAGTACTTC
CASGYGTSGAYEQYF
>many|TRBD2|TRBJ2-2|TRBV11-2
TGTGCCAGCAGCTGGTTAGCGGGGACGGTCGGGGAGCTGTTTTTT
CASSWLAGTVGELFF
>.|.|TRBJ1-2|TRBV20-1
TGCACCGCGGAAAGCGTCTATGGCTACACCTTC
CTAESVYGYTF
>few|.|TRBJ2-1|TRBV11-1
TGTGCCAGCAATTCAGCACACTACAATGAGCAGTTCTTC
CASNSAHYNEQFF
>.|.|TRBJ2-1|TRBV5-1
TGCGCCAGCAGCTTGGCCTCAGCGGGTCGGGAGCAGTTCTTC
CASSLASAGREQFF
>few|TRBD2|TRBJ2-7|TRBV9
TGTGCCAGCAGCTCCGATGACAGCGGGAGACCCGAGCAGTACTTC
CASSSDDSGRPEQYF
>many|.|TRBJ2-7|TRBV11-1
TGTGCCAGCAGCGAAAAGTACGAGCAGTACTTC
CASSEKYEQYF
>.|TRBD2|TRBJ2-3|TRBV5-5
TGTGCCAGCAGCCGGAGGACTAGCGGAGGCACAGATACGCAGTATTTT
CASSRRTSGGTDTQYF
>many|TRBD1|TRBJ2-7|TRBV11-1
TGTGCCAGCAGCGTCGGGACAGGGAAAACCTACGAGCAGTACTTC
CASSVGTGKTYEQYF
>.|.|TRBJ1-2|TRBV24-1
TGTGCCACCAGTGATCCCACTACGGGCTACACCTTC
CATSDPTTGYTF
>many|TRBD1|TRBJ1-5|TRBV2
TGTGCCAGCAGTAAACAGGGGAGGAGGCAGCCCCAGCATTTT
CASSKQGRRQPQHF
>few|.|TRBJ1-1|TRBV30
TGTGCCTGGAGTGTTTGGGGGGTGAACACTGAAGCTTTCTTT
CAWSVWGVNTEAFF
>.|TRBD1|TRBJ2-7|TRBV28
TGTGCCAGCAGTTTTCCGGGACAGGGGGCCGGGGAGCAGTACTTC
CASSFPGQGAGEQYF
>many|.|TRBJ2-7|TRBV20-1
TGCAGTGCCGACTCAGCGCATATCAATTCCTACGAGCAGTACTTC
CSADSAHINSYEQYF